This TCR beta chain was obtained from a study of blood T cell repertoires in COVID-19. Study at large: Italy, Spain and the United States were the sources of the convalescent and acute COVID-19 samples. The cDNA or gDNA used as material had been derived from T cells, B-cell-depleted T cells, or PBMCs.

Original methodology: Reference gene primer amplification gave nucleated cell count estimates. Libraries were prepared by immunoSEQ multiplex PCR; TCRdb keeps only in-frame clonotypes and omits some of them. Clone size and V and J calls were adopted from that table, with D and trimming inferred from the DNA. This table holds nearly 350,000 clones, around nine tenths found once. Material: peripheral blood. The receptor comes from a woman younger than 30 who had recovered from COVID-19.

The CDR3 spells CASSYGTGGSYNEQFF. CDR3 DNA sequence: TGTGCCAGCAGTTACGGGACAGGGGGCTCATACAATGAGCAGTTCTTC. The chain couples TRBV6-6 to TRBJ2-1, with 12 nucleotides matching TRBD1. Germline V gene data show CDR1 as MNHNY and CDR2 as SVGAGI (reference sequence). The CDR3 sequence is 16 residues long. Germline trimming cut 2 bases from V and 4 bases from J; bases unmatched to any gene: 3.